A single sample is the source of the 13 T cell receptor beta chains below, sequenced in a study of T cell clonotyping in hematopoietic cell transplantation (dated by TCRdb to about 2021). The sample's time point, from its label and the paper: 100 days after allo-HCT. Libraries came from the immunoSEQ multiplex PCR assay. TCRdb stores this immuneACCESS table with in-frame sequences only. Part of the clones is absent; in the studies checked, under half of the shortfall reflects unresolved V genes, and no reason is known for the rest. The sample records 5,500 to 7,500 clones, approximately 80% of which are singletons. The ten largest clones represent roughly 30% of the sample. Sample: PBMCs, taken 100 days after allogeneic stem cell transplant. These receptors all stem from a female patient under 45 who had an allogeneic stem cell transplant, so the T cells may come from the graft donor. Some clones in this sample may be carry-over from other donors' samples.

J is TRBJ2-3 and V is TRBV7-9; D uncertain. CDR1 is SEHNR and CDR2 is FQNEAQ in the germline V gene (reference sequence). Trimming removed 6 bases at V and 6 bases at J, with 10 bases between. The CDR3 has 12 residues. The CDR3 coding sequence is TGTGCCAGCAGTATAGTGGGGGATACGCAGTATTTT. Its translation: CASSIVGDTQYF.

This sequence joins TRBV5-1 and TRBJ2-3, with TRBD2 as a possible D gene (6 bases). The CDR3 totals 14 residues. Germline loops: CDR1 SGHRS, CDR2 YFSETQ. Trimming stripped 4 bases from V and 4 bases from J, with 13 bases between. The DNA for the CDR3 is TGCGCCAGCAGCCTGGGGGACTCTTCAGATACGCAGTATTTT. It specifies CASSLGDSSDTQYF.

V usage is TRBV18 and J usage is TRBJ1-1, with D perhaps matching TRBD1 (5 bases). The V gene's germline CDR1 is KGHSH and CDR2 LQKENI. V lost 2 bases, J lost 8 bases, and 12 bases lay in between. CDR3 length: 13 amino acids. The CDR3 sequence is CASSPIGAAEAFF. CDR3 in DNA: TGTGCCAGCTCACCAATTGGGGCTGCCGAAGCTTTCTTT.

J is TRBJ2-3 and V is TRBV4-3; TRBD1 might be the D (5 bases). CDR1 is LGHNA and CDR2 is YSLEER in the germline V gene. The CDR3 runs 14 residues. V was trimmed by 4 bases and J by 6 bases, leaving 14 bases between them. This CDR3 reads CASSPTGPSDTQYF. The CDR3 region has the DNA TGCGCCAGCAGCCCCACAGGCCCCTCGGATACGCAGTATTTT.

The sample holds a few counts of this clone. The CDR3 DNA reads TGTGCCAGCAGAAGTGACAGGGTCTATGGCTACACCTTC. This translates into CASRSDRVYGYTF. This chain links TRBV6-5 with TRBJ1-2; TRBD1 matches at 7 bases. The junction had 5 bases not matched to a gene; V was cut back by 6 bases and J by 4 bases. This CDR3 has 13 residues. Germline CDR1 is MNHEY and CDR2 is SVGAGI.

This clone appeared once. The rearrangement joins TRBV9 to TRBJ1-2, with 9 bases aligning to TRBD1. Germline trimming cut 4 bases from V and 2 bases from J; bases unmatched to any gene: 12. Germline CDR1 SGDLS, CDR2 YYNGEE. The CDR3 contains 17 residues. The CDR3 DNA follows: TGTGCCAGCAGCCCCCACCGGACAGGGGCCAACAACTATGGCTACACCTTC. This encodes CASSPHRTGANNYGYTF.

This clone was detected once. The chain recombines TRBV30 with TRBJ2-4; D gene unclear. Germline CDR1 and CDR2: GTSNPN and SVGIG (reference sequence). This CDR3 contains 13 residues. Trimming took off 2 bases at V and 5 bases at J, with 10 bases between the two ends. This CDR3 is CAWSRGPQNIQYF. The CDR3, as DNA: TGTGCCTGGAGTCGCGGCCCTCAAAACATTCAGTACTTC.

The chain combines TRBV7-2 with TRBJ1-3; D unclear. From germline, CDR1 is SGHTA and CDR2 FQGNSA. The CDR3 spans 15 residues. V was pared by 1 base and J by 8 bases, with 15 bases between. CDR3 DNA: TGTGCCAGCAGCTTAGAATCGGCGGTTGGGTACACCATATATTTT. Protein sequence: CASSLESAVGYTIYF.

This rearrangement joins TRBV4-3 to TRBJ1-1; 7 positions agree with TRBD1. The length of the CDR3 is 13 residues. Germline values: CDR1 LGHNA, CDR2 YSLEER. J lost 8 bases, V lost 0 bases, and 3 bases had no gene match. For the CDR3, the DNA is TGCGCCAGCAGCCAAGAAGAGGACAGGGAAGCTTTCTTT. Encoded protein: CASSQEEDREAFF.

The chain uses TRBV5-6 and TRBJ2-1, with 11 bases that match TRBD2. Germline-derived CDR1 and CDR2 are SGHDT and YYEEEE. The CDR3 is made up of 14 amino acids. Trimming cost V 4 bases and J 12 bases; bases outside gene matches: 9. Here the CDR3 reads CASSGLAGGPRQFF. The CDR3 bases are TGTGCCAGCAGCGGGCTAGCGGGGGGACCCCGGCAGTTCTTC.

The chain uses TRBV7-6 and TRBJ2-1; D ambiguous. Per germline, CDR1 SGHVS and CDR2 FNYEAQ. This CDR3 spans 15 amino acids. V dropped 2 bases and J dropped 0 bases, with 8 bases sitting between them. CDR3 in amino acids: CASSLRPSSYNEQFF. Written as DNA, the CDR3 is TGTGCCAGCAGCTTAAGGCCAAGCTCCTACAATGAGCAGTTCTTC.

The chain carries TRBV7-9 and TRBJ2-2; 8 nucleotides line up with TRBD1. This CDR3 is built from 15 residues. Germline CDR1 is SEHNR and CDR2 is FQNEAQ (reference sequence). V gave up 1 base and J gave up 4 bases; unmatched junction bases: 2. The CDR3 DNA is TGTGCCAGCAGCTTAGGGACAGGGAGCACCGGGGAGCTGTTTTTT. Translated: CASSLGTGSTGELFF.

V gene TRBV19 combines with J gene TRBJ1-2; D not certain. This CDR3 contains 14 residues. V gave up 3 bases and J gave up 8 bases, with 16 bases separating them. CDR1 and CDR2 from the germline V gene are LNHDA and SQIVND (reference sequence). DNA for the CDR3: TGTGCCAGTAGTATCTCGACCGTCCAAGGAGGCTACACCTTC. Amino acid sequence: CASSISTVQGGYTF.